A selection of T cell receptor beta chains follows, all from one sample in a study of cytotoxic CD8 clonotypes in ibrutinib-treated CLL. The data were produced by immunoSEQ multiplex PCR, yet TCRdb's version contains in-frame clones alone and is incomplete. Of some 130,000 clones listed, around 90% are singletons. The sample here was PBMCs, taken after 12 months of ibrutinib treatment. The receptors were sampled from a human donor with chronic lymphocytic leukemia. Each CDR3 is given with its conserved first and last residue. D genes are given only for firm matches.

cdr3_length j_call d_call v_call cdr3_aa
15 TRBJ1-5 . TRBV7-8 CASSLYPNSNQPQHF
17 TRBJ1-2 . TRBV7-2 CASSLGVSAGENYGYTF
14 TRBJ2-7 . TRBV5-1 CASSRYSSSYEQYF
15 TRBJ2-4 TRBD2 TRBV28 CASRIAGGSENIQYF
15 TRBJ2-2 . TRBV28 CASSPLTVPFGELFF
15 TRBJ2-7 TRBD2 TRBV9 CASSPRLAGTDEQYF
15 TRBJ2-1 TRBD1 TRBV9 CASTSTGTDYNEQFF
14 TRBJ2-2 . TRBV11-1 CASSPKKSTGELFF
13 TRBJ2-7 . TRBV2 CASRRTAAYEQYF
12 TRBJ1-5 TRBD1 TRBV7-2 CASSLWTGPQHF
16 TRBJ2-3 TRBD2 TRBV19 CASSSRLAGGADTQYF
15 TRBJ2-1 TRBD2 TRBV7-3 CASSPTSGSYNEQFF
15 TRBJ2-7 TRBD2 TRBV6-5 CASSYSIAGAYEQYF
15 TRBJ2-7 TRBD2 TRBV10-3 CAISEAGYSSYEQYF
14 TRBJ1-3 . TRBV30 CAWARGYSGNTIYF
12 TRBJ2-3 . TRBV11-3 CASSLRSDTQYF
17 TRBJ1-4 TRBD1 TRBV7-9 CASSRSNSGTGKVKLFF
19 TRBJ2-7 TRBD2 TRBV4-2 CASSQELASGPGSSYEQYF
12 TRBJ2-1 . TRBV6-6 CASSSMDRGQFF
15 TRBJ2-7 . TRBV6-5 CASSYDREGDYEQYF
12 TRBJ1-2 . TRBV7-2 CASSLVVWGYTF
14 TRBJ2-1 . TRBV6-1 CASSEGGTENEQFF
15 TRBJ1-5 . TRBV18 CASSPEGLGNQPQHF
17 TRBJ2-6 . TRBV28 CASSFWAPLSGANVLTF
15 TRBJ2-7 TRBD2 TRBV28 CASSSATSADYEQYF
15 TRBJ2-1 . TRBV2 CASSEMWTARNEQFF
15 TRBJ1-4 . TRBV18 CASSPAASGSEKLFF
13 TRBJ1-1 TRBD1 TRBV29-1 CSVEQGVSTEAFF
14 TRBJ2-7 TRBD1 TRBV7-9 CASSSDHTGGEQYF
15 TRBJ2-7 . TRBV28 CASSHKGVADYEQYF
15 TRBJ2-1 TRBD1 TRBV7-2 CASSSDRGRRNEQFF
13 TRBJ1-4 . TRBV4-3 CASSLGLYEKLFF
12 TRBJ2-7 . TRBV18 CASSSTVFEQYF
15 TRBJ1-2 TRBD1 TRBV19 CASSITPDRTADYTF
15 TRBJ2-2 TRBD1 TRBV19 CASDAGQGWTGELFF
15 TRBJ2-5 . TRBV9 CASSARGGGRETQYF
14 TRBJ2-1 . TRBV5-1 CASSLGSGNNEQFF
13 TRBJ2-3 . TRBV11-1 CASSSATTDTQYF
14 TRBJ1-5 . TRBV28 CASSSLSLASAQHF
15 TRBJ2-5 . TRBV18 CASSPPHVAEETQYF
13 TRBJ1-5 . TRBV10-3 CAINRGQGQPQHF
14 TRBJ1-2 TRBD1 TRBV5-6 CASSLDRGNYGYTF
18 TRBJ2-3 TRBD2 TRBV7-6 CASSLRRGLAGRTDTQYF
18 TRBJ1-4 . TRBV6-1 CASSEGFDSLRIGEKLFF
13 TRBJ1-4 . TRBV19 CASSPQGSEKLFF
14 TRBJ2-1 TRBD2 TRBV5-1 CASSSGLAGNEQFF
15 TRBJ1-2 . TRBV28 CASTTLGPANYGYTF
16 TRBJ2-1 TRBD2 TRBV11-3 CASSLGGGRGINEQFF
17 TRBJ2-1 . TRBV2 CASSESPNPYIYNEQFF
17 TRBJ2-3 . TRBV2 CASTGSWLSEKADTQYF
14 TRBJ2-1 TRBD2 TRBV6-5 CASRSGATYNEQFF
13 TRBJ2-7 . TRBV27 CASRRQSSYEQYF
15 TRBJ1-2 TRBD1 TRBV5-4 CASSSGDRGNYGYTF
13 TRBJ1-1 . TRBV10-3 CAISEGRDTEAFF